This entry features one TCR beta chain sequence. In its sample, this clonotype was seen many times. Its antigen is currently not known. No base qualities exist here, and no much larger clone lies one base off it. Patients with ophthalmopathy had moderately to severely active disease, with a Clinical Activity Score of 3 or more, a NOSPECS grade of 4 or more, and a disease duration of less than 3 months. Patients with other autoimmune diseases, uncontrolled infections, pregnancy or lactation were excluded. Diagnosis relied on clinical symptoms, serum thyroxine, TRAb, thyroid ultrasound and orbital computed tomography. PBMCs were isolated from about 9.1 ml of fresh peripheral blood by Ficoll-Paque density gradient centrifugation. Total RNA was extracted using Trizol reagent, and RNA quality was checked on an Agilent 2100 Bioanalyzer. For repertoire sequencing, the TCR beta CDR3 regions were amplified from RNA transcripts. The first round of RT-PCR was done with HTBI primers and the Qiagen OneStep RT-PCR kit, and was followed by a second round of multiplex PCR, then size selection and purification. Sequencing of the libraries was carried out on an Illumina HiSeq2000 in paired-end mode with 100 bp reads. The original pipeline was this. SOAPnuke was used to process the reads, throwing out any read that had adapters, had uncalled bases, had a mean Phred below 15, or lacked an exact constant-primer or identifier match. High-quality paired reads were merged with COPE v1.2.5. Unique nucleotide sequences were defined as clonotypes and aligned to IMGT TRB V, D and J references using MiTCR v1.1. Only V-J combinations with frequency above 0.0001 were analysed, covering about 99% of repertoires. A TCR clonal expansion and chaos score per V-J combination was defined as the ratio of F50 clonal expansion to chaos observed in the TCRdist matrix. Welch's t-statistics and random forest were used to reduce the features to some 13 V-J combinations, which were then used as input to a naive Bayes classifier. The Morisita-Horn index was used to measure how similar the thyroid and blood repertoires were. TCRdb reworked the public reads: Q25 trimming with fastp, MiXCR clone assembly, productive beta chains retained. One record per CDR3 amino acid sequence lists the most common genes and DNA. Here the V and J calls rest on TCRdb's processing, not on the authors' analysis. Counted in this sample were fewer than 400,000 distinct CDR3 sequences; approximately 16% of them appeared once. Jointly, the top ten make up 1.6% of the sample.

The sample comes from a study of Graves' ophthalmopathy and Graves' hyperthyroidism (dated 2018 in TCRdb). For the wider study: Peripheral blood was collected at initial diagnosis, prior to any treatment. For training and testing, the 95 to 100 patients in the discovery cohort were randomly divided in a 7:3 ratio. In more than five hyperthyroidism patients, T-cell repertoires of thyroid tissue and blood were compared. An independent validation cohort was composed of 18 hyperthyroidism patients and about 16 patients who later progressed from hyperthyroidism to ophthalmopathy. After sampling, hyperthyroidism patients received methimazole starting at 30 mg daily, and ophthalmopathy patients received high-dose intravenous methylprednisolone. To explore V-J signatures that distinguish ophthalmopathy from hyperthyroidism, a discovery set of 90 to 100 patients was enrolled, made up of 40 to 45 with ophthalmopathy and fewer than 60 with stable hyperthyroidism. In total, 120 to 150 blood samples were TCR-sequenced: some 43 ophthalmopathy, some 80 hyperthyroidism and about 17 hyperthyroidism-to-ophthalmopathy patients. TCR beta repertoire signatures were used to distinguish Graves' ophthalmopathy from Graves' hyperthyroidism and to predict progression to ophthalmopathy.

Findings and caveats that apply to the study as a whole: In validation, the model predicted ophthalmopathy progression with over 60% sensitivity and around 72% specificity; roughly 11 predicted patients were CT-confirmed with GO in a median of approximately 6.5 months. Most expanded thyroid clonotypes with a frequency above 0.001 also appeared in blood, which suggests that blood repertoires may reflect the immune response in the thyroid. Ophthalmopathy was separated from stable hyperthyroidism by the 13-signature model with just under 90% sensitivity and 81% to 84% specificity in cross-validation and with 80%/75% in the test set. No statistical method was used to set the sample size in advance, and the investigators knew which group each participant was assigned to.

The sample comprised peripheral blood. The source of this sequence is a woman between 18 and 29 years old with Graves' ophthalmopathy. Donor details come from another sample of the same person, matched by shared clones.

The DNA sequence follows: TGTGCCAGCAGTTTATCGGGGCCCTCCCCGGGGGAGCAGTACTTC. Its coded protein is CASSLSGPSPGEQYF. The rearrangement joined TRBV12-3 or TRBV12-4 to TRBJ2-7; the D element could tentatively be TRBD1 or TRBD2, as 5 bases agree for each. The CDR3 holds 15 amino acids from the cysteine to the phenylalanine. Only the CDR3 part of the read is kept: 45 bases, read in frame from the first base. Trimming removed 2 bases from V and 7 bases from J, leaving 18 bases between the germline ends.